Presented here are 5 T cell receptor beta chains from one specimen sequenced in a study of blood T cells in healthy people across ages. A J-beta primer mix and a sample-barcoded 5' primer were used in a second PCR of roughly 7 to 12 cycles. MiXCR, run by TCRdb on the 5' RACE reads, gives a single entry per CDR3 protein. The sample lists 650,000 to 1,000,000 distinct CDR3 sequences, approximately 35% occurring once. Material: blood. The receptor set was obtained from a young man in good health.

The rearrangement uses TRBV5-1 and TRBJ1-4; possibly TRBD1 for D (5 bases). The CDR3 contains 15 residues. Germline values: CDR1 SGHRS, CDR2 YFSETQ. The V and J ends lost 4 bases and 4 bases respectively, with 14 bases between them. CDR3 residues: CASSKSDTINEKLFF. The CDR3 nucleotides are TGCGCCAGCAGCAAGTCGGACACCATTAATGAAAAACTGTTTTTT.

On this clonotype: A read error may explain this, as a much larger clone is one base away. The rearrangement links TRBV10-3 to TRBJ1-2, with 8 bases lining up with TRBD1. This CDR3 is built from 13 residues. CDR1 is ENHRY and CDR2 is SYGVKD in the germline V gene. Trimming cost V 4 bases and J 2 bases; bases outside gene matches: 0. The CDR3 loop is CAISGQGNYGYTF. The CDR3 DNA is TGTGCCATCAGTGGACAGGGGAACTATGGCTACACCTTC.

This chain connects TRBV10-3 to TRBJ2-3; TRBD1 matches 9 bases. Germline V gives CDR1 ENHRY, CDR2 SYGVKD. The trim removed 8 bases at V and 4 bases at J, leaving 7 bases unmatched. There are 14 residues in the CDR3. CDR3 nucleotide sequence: TGTGCCATCTCCAGGGACAGGGCGGCAGATACGCAGTATTTT. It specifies CAISRDRAADTQYF.

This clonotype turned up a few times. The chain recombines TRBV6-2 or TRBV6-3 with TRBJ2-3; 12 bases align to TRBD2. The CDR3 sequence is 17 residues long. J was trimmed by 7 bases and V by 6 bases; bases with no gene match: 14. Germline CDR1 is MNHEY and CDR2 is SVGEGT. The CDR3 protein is CASRQTASGGARNTQYF. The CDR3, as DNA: TGTGCCAGCAGACAAACCGCTAGCGGGGGGGCAAGAAATACGCAGTATTTT.

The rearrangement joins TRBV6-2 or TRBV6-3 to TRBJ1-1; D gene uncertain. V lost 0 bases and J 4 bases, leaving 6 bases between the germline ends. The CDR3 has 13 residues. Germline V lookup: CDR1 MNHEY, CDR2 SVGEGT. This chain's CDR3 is CASSYSAGTEAFF. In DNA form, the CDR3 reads TGTGCCAGCAGTTACTCCGCGGGCACTGAAGCTTTCTTT.